One and the same sample provided the 20 T cell receptor beta chains below, sequenced in a study of beta chain features in type 1 diabetes. The sequenced template was cDNA made from the entire isolated RNA. Clones were sequenced by immunoSEQ multiplex PCR, and TCRdb holds only the in-frame ones, with some missing. The sample carries around 300,000 clones, approximately 11% recorded once. Sequenced input: naive CD4+ T cells from blood. The receptors shown here come from a woman aged 25 to 39 in good health.

J is TRBJ2-6 and V is TRBV6-6; a possible D gene is TRBD1 (6 bases). The CDR3 extends over 15 amino acids. CDR1 MNHNY and CDR2 SVGAGI come from the germline V gene (reference sequence). V was shortened by 6 bases and J by 0 bases, with 9 bases between the two germline ends. The CDR3 DNA reads as TGTGCCAGCAGACCACAGGGCTCTGGGGCCAACGTCCTGACTTTC. This encodes CASRPQGSGANVLTF.

The rearrangement joins TRBV7-2 to TRBJ2-7; 10 bases agree with TRBD1. V dropped 4 bases and J dropped 1; count of bases not matched to a gene: 1. The germline V gene has CDR1 SGHTA and CDR2 FQGNSA. There are 14 residues in the CDR3. CDR3: CASSWTGGSYEQYF. DNA of the CDR3: TGTGCCAGCAGCTGGACAGGGGGTTCCTACGAGCAGTACTTC.

CDR3 bases: TGTGCCAGCAGCGTTCTCCGGGACAGCCCGCTGAACACTGAAGCTTTCTTT. It specifies CASSVLRDSPLNTEAFF. J is TRBJ1-1 and V is TRBV5-4, with 7 bases fitting TRBD1. The CDR3 has 17 amino acids. With 4 bases clipped from V and 0 bases from J, the junction kept 12 bases outside the gene matches. The V gene's germline CDR1 is SGHNT and CDR2 YYREEE (reference sequence).

As for this clone: The identical CDR3 is also encoded by other nucleotide sequences in the sample. This chain uses TRBV10-3 with TRBJ2-1; 10 bases agree with TRBD2. The J segment lost 2 bases and the V segment lost 3 bases, leaving 4 bases of the junction unmatched. Germline assignment: CDR1 ENHRY and CDR2 SYGVKD. The CDR3 sequence is 16 residues long. The CDR3 region has the DNA TGTGCCATCAGTGAACGGACTAGCGGTCCCTACAATGAGCAGTTCTTC. This codes for CAISERTSGPYNEQFF.

The chain has TRBV7-9 and TRBJ1-1; D not certain. CDR3 length: 15 amino acids. CDR1 and CDR2 (germline): SEHNR, FQNEAQ (reference sequence). V dropped 4 bases and J dropped 1 base, with 13 bases sitting between them. In DNA, the CDR3 is TGTGCCAGCAGCTCCCCCGACAATCCGAACACTGAAGCTTTCTTT. It codes for CASSSPDNPNTEAFF. Looking up the rest from reference TRBV7-9 and TRBJ1-1 gives the full variable domain: DTGVSQNPRHKITKRGQNVTFRCDPISEHNRLYWYRQTLGQGPEFLTYFQNEAQLEKSRLLSDRFSAERPKGSFSTLEIQRTEQGDSAMYLCASSSPDNPNTEAFFGQGTRLTVV.

This clone was seen a handful of times. The chain joins TRBV6-5 to TRBJ2-5; D unclear. Trimming stripped 0 bases from V and 5 bases from J, with 10 bases between. This CDR3 is 14 amino acids long. The germline CDR1 and CDR2 sequences are MNHEY and SVGAGI. CDR3 in DNA: TGTGCCAGCAGTTACTCTGGCAGTAGCGAGACCCAGTACTTC. It is translated as CASSYSGSSETQYF.

This clone was seen a few times. The chain recombines TRBV6-6 with TRBJ2-7; 10 positions match TRBD2. Germline assignment: CDR1 MNHNY and CDR2 SVGAGI (reference sequence). The CDR3 covers 15 residues. V shed 5 bases, J shed 5 bases, and the junction held 9 bases outside the gene matches. The DNA of the CDR3 is TGTGCCAGCAGTACTGGGAGCGGGAGGGCCCACGAGCAGTACTTC. Translated: CASSTGSGRAHEQYF.

This chain connects TRBV4-3 to TRBJ2-5, with 9 bases that match TRBD1. The DNA end is a closer match to TRBJ2-7, so the J assignment may be wrong. Germline V CDR1 and CDR2: LGHNA, YSLEER. The CDR3 extends over 19 amino acids. The CDR3 region has the DNA TGCGCCAGCAGCCAACCTACACAAGAGGACAGGGGCGAAACCTACGAGCAGTACTTC. Translation: CASSQPTQEDRGETYEQYF.

The genes are TRBV15 and TRBJ1-2; D unresolved. The V gene lost 0 bases and the J gene lost 6 bases, with 8 bases spanning the gap. CDR3 size: 13 residues. Germline values: CDR1 LNHNV, CDR2 YYDKDF (reference sequence). CDR3 sequence (DNA): TGTGCCACCAGCAGAGAGAGGGTTCATGGCTACACCTTC. This encodes CATSRERVHGYTF. The variable domain in full, completed from reference TRBV15 and TRBJ1-2, reads DAMVIQNPRYQVTQFGKPVTLSCSQTLNHNVMYWYQQKSSQAPKLLFHYYDKDFNNEADTPDNFQSRRPNTSFCFLDIRSPGLGDTAMYLCATSRERVHGYTFGSGTRLTVV.

The chain has TRBV4-2 and TRBJ2-3, with TRBD2 identical over 9 bases. This CDR3 region has 16 residues. V trimming: 2 bases; J trimming: 0 bases; junction bases outside the gene matches: 3. The V gene's germline CDR1 is LGHNA and CDR2 YNFKEQ. The CDR3 here is CASSQLAGASTDTQYF. The CDR3 coding sequence is TGTGCCAGCAGCCAATTAGCGGGAGCAAGCACAGATACGCAGTATTTT.

V gene TRBV4-2 combines with J gene TRBJ2-7; maybe TRBD1 (8 bases). Trimming took off 7 bases at V and 4 bases at J, with 23 bases between the two ends. CDR3 size: 16 residues. Germline loops: CDR1 LGHNA, CDR2 YNFKEQ. CDR3 nucleotides: TGTGCCAGCACCCCAAGATTGACAGGGGAGGGATACGAGCAGTACTTC. This encodes CASTPRLTGEGYEQYF.

This clone was seen more than once but under ten times. The rearrangement links TRBV28 to TRBJ1-1; unclear D gene. This CDR3 has 15 amino acids. CDR1 is MDHEN and CDR2 is SYDVKM in the germline V gene. Trimming cost V 0 bases and J 0 bases, with 8 bases left between them. The CDR3 nucleotides read TGTGCCAGCAGTTTATGGGGGAGGGTGAACACTGAAGCTTTCTTT. This translates into CASSLWGRVNTEAFF. The whole variable domain, remainder taken from reference TRBV28 and TRBJ1-1, is DVKVTQSSRYLVKRTGEKVFLECVQDMDHENMFWYRQDPGLGLRLIYFSYDVKMKEKGDIPEGYSVSREKKERFSLILESASTNQTSMYLCASSLWGRVNTEAFFGQGTRLTVV.

V gene TRBV7-9 combines with J gene TRBJ2-3, with 12 bases aligning to TRBD2. The CDR3 spans 18 residues. V lost 3 bases and J lost 3; bases outside the gene matches: 10. In germline, CDR1 is SEHNR, CDR2 FQNEAQ (reference sequence). The CDR3 nucleotides are TGTGCCAGCAGCTTGTTTCGACTAGCGGGAGTTTGGACAGATACGCAGTATTTT. Its translation is CASSLFRLAGVWTDTQYF.

V and J are TRBV29-1 and TRBJ1-1, with D perhaps TRBD1 (5 bases). V dropped 4 bases and J dropped 6 bases, with 15 bases sitting between them. The length of the CDR3 is 13 residues. CDR1 and CDR2 from the germline V gene are SQVTM and ANQGSEA. The CDR3 coding sequence is TGCAGCGTTGGGGGCAGCGTTAACGCTGAAGCTTTCTTT. It is translated as CSVGGSVNAEAFF.

The V call is TRBV7-2, the J call TRBJ1-2; 7 bases map to TRBD1. The germline V gene encodes CDR1 SGHTA and CDR2 FQGNSA. V lost 1 base and J lost 5; bases outside the gene matches: 4. The CDR3 contains 14 residues. The CDR3 sequence: CASSLGTGTYGYTF. The CDR3 coding sequence is TGTGCCAGCAGCTTAGGGACAGGAACTTATGGCTACACCTTC.

V gene TRBV5-4 combines with J gene TRBJ2-5; 8 nucleotides agree with TRBD2. The V gene's germline CDR1 is SGHNT and CDR2 YYREEE (reference sequence). V lost 4 bases to trimming and J lost 4 bases; unmatched junction nucleotides: 6. The CDR3 has 14 amino acids. The CDR3 DNA reads TGTGCCAGCAGCCTAAAACTAGCGGTAGAGACCCAGTACTTC. Translated: CASSLKLAVETQYF.

The chain couples TRBV30 to TRBJ2-6, with 13 bases matching TRBD2. Germline loops: CDR1 GTSNPN, CDR2 SVGIG (reference sequence). The CDR3 covers 17 residues. V shed 6 bases, J shed 0 bases, and the junction held 5 bases outside the gene matches. CDR3 amino acids: CACGLAGVPSGANVLTF. The CDR3 DNA sequence: TGTGCCTGCGGACTAGCGGGAGTACCCTCTGGGGCCAACGTCCTGACTTTC. Full variable domain (outside the CDR3, taken from reference TRBV30 and TRBJ2-6): SQTIHQWPATLVQPVGSPLSLECTVEGTSNPNLYWYRQAAGRGLQLLFYSVGIGQISSEVPQNLSASRPQDRQFILSSKKLLLSDSGFYLCACGLAGVPSGANVLTFGAGSRLTVL.

This clone was found a few times. The J gene is TRBJ2-1, the V gene TRBV12-5, with 13 positions matching TRBD2. CDR1 LGHNT and CDR2 FRNRAP come from the germline V gene. V shed 1 base, J shed 7 bases, and the junction held 10 bases outside the gene matches. The CDR3 totals 18 residues. The CDR3 DNA sequence: TGTGCTAGTGGTTTGGCAGCCGGGACTAGCGGGATGCGGAATGAGCAGTTCTTC. Amino acids: CASGLAAGTSGMRNEQFF.

Of note for this clone: Within the sample, other DNA sequences also encode this same CDR3. The rearrangement uses TRBV30 and TRBJ1-5; maybe TRBD1 (6 bases). V dropped 0 bases and J dropped 5 bases, with 8 bases sitting between them. CDR3 length: 13 amino acids. Germline CDR1 GTSNPN, CDR2 SVGIG (reference sequence). The CDR3 DNA follows: TGTGCCTGGAGTGTACAGGGCGATCAGCCCCAGCATTTT. Encoded protein: CAWSVQGDQPQHF.

This clone showed up just a few times. Compared with germline, one end of the junction differs, possibly owing to a read error. The gene calls are TRBV7-7 and TRBJ2-7, with D perhaps matching TRBD2 (5 bases). This CDR3 has 14 residues. Germline values: CDR1 SSHAT, CDR2 FNYEAQ (reference sequence). The CDR3 DNA reads TGTGCTAGCAGCTTTGGCGGGTCTTCGGGGGAGCAGTACTTC. Translation: CASSFGGSSGEQYF.